A selection of T cell receptor beta chains follows, all from one sample in a study of control samples from healthy donors and cancer patients. Sequenced by immunoSEQ multiplex PCR; TCRdb stores in-frame clones only, minus some. The sample consists of tens of thousands of clones, around 86% of them appearing once. Sample: PBMCs. Receptor source: a woman aged 45-65 years with colorectal cancer. CDR3s include the opening cysteine and the closing phenylalanine or tryptophan. The order of the fields is clone size, D gene, J gene, V gene, CDR3 DNA, CDR3 protein. The D gene is left open where the match is weak. Clone size is shown for a subset of rows, as once, few, many or a class of expanded clone.

clone_size: -; d_call: -; j_call: TRBJ1-6; v_call: TRBV7-9; cdr3_nt: TGTGCCAGCATCCCCCGCCGGGGTCATCGTAATTCACCCCTCCACTTT; cdr3_aa: CASIPRRGHRNSPLHF
clone_size: once; d_call: -; j_call: TRBJ1-2; v_call: TRBV6-1; cdr3_nt: TGTGCCAGCAGTGAAGCGCGGCAGGGCTATGGCTACACCTTC; cdr3_aa: CASSEARQGYGYTF
clone_size: -; d_call: -; j_call: TRBJ1-4; v_call: TRBV18; cdr3_nt: TGTGCCAGCTCACCTCAGGACAGAGTTGAAAAACTGTTTTTT; cdr3_aa: CASSPQDRVEKLFF
clone_size: -; d_call: TRBD1; j_call: TRBJ1-5; v_call: TRBV30; cdr3_nt: TGTGCCTGGGGACAGGGGGCTAGTCAGCCCCAGCATTTT; cdr3_aa: CAWGQGASQPQHF
clone_size: -; d_call: -; j_call: TRBJ1-4; v_call: TRBV6-5; cdr3_nt: TGTGCCAGCAGTTACGGCCGGAATGAAAAACTGTTTTTT; cdr3_aa: CASSYGRNEKLFF
clone_size: -; d_call: -; j_call: TRBJ1-1; v_call: TRBV7-8; cdr3_nt: TGTGCCAGCAGCCCGTGGCTGGGGGCGCAAGAAGCTTTCTTT; cdr3_aa: CASSPWLGAQEAFF
clone_size: -; d_call: -; j_call: TRBJ1-1; v_call: TRBV2; cdr3_nt: TGTGCCAGCAGTTACAGATCCATGAACACTGAAGCTTTCTTT; cdr3_aa: CASSYRSMNTEAFF
clone_size: -; d_call: TRBD1; j_call: TRBJ1-5; v_call: TRBV19; cdr3_nt: TGTGCCAGTAACCCGCAGGGGACAGGGAATCAGCCCCAGCATTTT; cdr3_aa: CASNPQGTGNQPQHF
clone_size: -; d_call: TRBD2; j_call: TRBJ2-5; v_call: TRBV5-1; cdr3_nt: TGCGCCAGCAGCGCAGCGGGGGTTCAAGAGACCCAGTACTTC; cdr3_aa: CASSAAGVQETQYF
clone_size: -; d_call: -; j_call: TRBJ2-2; v_call: TRBV19; cdr3_nt: TGTGCCAGTAGTATCCAGGGAATAAACACCGGGGAGCTGTTTTTT; cdr3_aa: CASSIQGINTGELFF
clone_size: once; d_call: -; j_call: TRBJ1-4; v_call: TRBV28; cdr3_nt: TGTGCCAGCAGTTTAGGGGGGGCGCGAAGTGAAAAACTGTTTTTT; cdr3_aa: CASSLGGARSEKLFF
clone_size: -; d_call: -; j_call: TRBJ1-5; v_call: TRBV19; cdr3_nt: TGTGCCAGTGGCCCCTTTAATCAGCCCCAGCATTTT; cdr3_aa: CASGPFNQPQHF
clone_size: once; d_call: TRBD1; j_call: TRBJ2-3; v_call: TRBV10-1; cdr3_nt: TGCGCCAGCAGTCGTGGGGGACAGGGGGTTTCAGATACGCAGTATTTT; cdr3_aa: CASSRGGQGVSDTQYF
clone_size: -; d_call: -; j_call: TRBJ1-1; v_call: TRBV10-3; cdr3_nt: TGTGCCATCAGCGTAGATCCGATGAACACTGAAGCTTTCTTT; cdr3_aa: CAISVDPMNTEAFF
clone_size: -; d_call: -; j_call: TRBJ2-3; v_call: TRBV18; cdr3_nt: TGTGCCAGCTCACCATCTCGAGGGGATACGCAGTATTTT; cdr3_aa: CASSPSRGDTQYF
clone_size: -; d_call: TRBD1; j_call: TRBJ1-2; v_call: TRBV3-1/TRBV3-2; cdr3_nt: TGTGCCAGCAGCCAAGATCTGAGGGGGCAGGGCTACACCTTC; cdr3_aa: CASSQDLRGQGYTF
clone_size: -; d_call: -; j_call: TRBJ2-1; v_call: TRBV7-9; cdr3_nt: TGTGCCGGGGGACGGACCTACAATGAGCAGTTCTTC; cdr3_aa: CAGGRTYNEQFF
clone_size: -; d_call: TRBD1; j_call: TRBJ2-2; v_call: TRBV4-3; cdr3_nt: TGCGCCAGCAGCCAAGTACAGGGGCGCGGGACCGGGGAGCTGTTTTTT; cdr3_aa: CASSQVQGRGTGELFF
clone_size: -; d_call: -; j_call: TRBJ2-4; v_call: TRBV6-2/TRBV6-3; cdr3_nt: TGTGCCAGCAGTCCCGTTTTTAAAAACATTCAGTACTTC; cdr3_aa: CASSPVFKNIQYF
clone_size: once; d_call: -; j_call: TRBJ1-4; v_call: TRBV27; cdr3_nt: TGTGCCAGCAGTTTGGCCGGGACCGCGGATGAAAAACTGTTTTTT; cdr3_aa: CASSLAGTADEKLFF
clone_size: -; d_call: -; j_call: TRBJ2-6; v_call: TRBV6-6; cdr3_nt: TGTGCCAGCAATCGGATAAGTTCGGGCTCTGGGGCCAACGTCCTGACTTTC; cdr3_aa: CASNRISSGSGANVLTF
clone_size: -; d_call: -; j_call: TRBJ2-1; v_call: TRBV7-9; cdr3_nt: TGTGCCAGCAGCCCCTCCTTGAGTTCCAATGAGCAGTTCTTC; cdr3_aa: CASSPSLSSNEQFF
clone_size: -; d_call: -; j_call: TRBJ1-5; v_call: TRBV19; cdr3_nt: TGTGCCAGTAGTATAGCTGGGGCCTACCAGCCCCAGCATTTT; cdr3_aa: CASSIAGAYQPQHF
clone_size: -; d_call: TRBD1; j_call: TRBJ1-2; v_call: TRBV6-5; cdr3_nt: TGTGCCAGCAGGAACAGGGGGAGCCTCTATGGCTACACCTTC; cdr3_aa: CASRNRGSLYGYTF
clone_size: -; d_call: -; j_call: TRBJ2-5; v_call: TRBV9; cdr3_nt: TGTGCCAGCAGCCTTGAGGGGAGGTTCCAAGAGACCCAGTACTTC; cdr3_aa: CASSLEGRFQETQYF
clone_size: -; d_call: -; j_call: TRBJ2-5; v_call: TRBV7-9; cdr3_nt: TGTGCCAGCAGCTCCAGGACCTCATGGGGGGAGACCCAGTACTTC; cdr3_aa: CASSSRTSWGETQYF
clone_size: few; d_call: -; j_call: TRBJ1-6; v_call: TRBV4-3; cdr3_nt: TGCGCCAGCAGCCAAGCAGGGTATTCACCCCTCCACTTT; cdr3_aa: CASSQAGYSPLHF
clone_size: -; d_call: -; j_call: TRBJ1-5; v_call: TRBV27; cdr3_nt: TGTGCCAGCAGCCGACGGATCAATCAGCCCCAGCATTTT; cdr3_aa: CASSRRINQPQHF
clone_size: -; d_call: -; j_call: TRBJ1-2; v_call: TRBV20-1; cdr3_nt: TGCAGTGCTAGAGATCCTTACACCTTC; cdr3_aa: CSARDPYTF
clone_size: -; d_call: -; j_call: TRBJ1-4; v_call: TRBV2; cdr3_nt: TGTGCCAGCAGGAAGGCCCGGGCGTCCTTAGAAAAACTGTTTTTT; cdr3_aa: CASRKARASLEKLFF
clone_size: once; d_call: -; j_call: TRBJ1-1; v_call: TRBV2; cdr3_nt: TGTGCCAGCAGTGAGGGCAGGGGACCCACTGAAGCTTTCTTT; cdr3_aa: CASSEGRGPTEAFF
clone_size: -; d_call: -; j_call: TRBJ1-4; v_call: TRBV4-3; cdr3_nt: TGCGCCAGCAGCCAAGAAAGGGCTAATGAAAAACTGTTTTTT; cdr3_aa: CASSQERANEKLFF
clone_size: -; d_call: -; j_call: TRBJ1-1; v_call: TRBV29-1; cdr3_nt: TGCAGCGTTGAAAAAGGAGGGGGGTGGGAAGCTTTCTTT; cdr3_aa: CSVEKGGGWEAFF
clone_size: once; d_call: -; j_call: TRBJ1-3; v_call: TRBV12-5; cdr3_nt: TGTGCTAGTGGTTCTCCGGGTAACACCATATATTTT; cdr3_aa: CASGSPGNTIYF
clone_size: -; d_call: -; j_call: TRBJ2-2; v_call: TRBV13; cdr3_nt: TGTGCCAGCAGCTTAGCGGACACCGGGGAGCTGTTTTTT; cdr3_aa: CASSLADTGELFF
clone_size: few; d_call: -; j_call: TRBJ2-2; v_call: TRBV27; cdr3_nt: TGTGCCAGCAGTTCGGGAATTACAGGGAAAGTGGAGCTGTTTTTT; cdr3_aa: CASSSGITGKVELFF
clone_size: -; d_call: TRBD1; j_call: TRBJ2-6; v_call: TRBV5-1; cdr3_nt: TGCGCCAGCAGCCCCACCCAGGGGACAGGGTTCGGGGCCAACGTCCTGACTTTC; cdr3_aa: CASSPTQGTGFGANVLTF
clone_size: -; d_call: -; j_call: TRBJ1-3; v_call: TRBV6-5; cdr3_nt: TGTGCCAGCAGTCCCGGCGCAGGGGCTGGAAACACCATATATTTT; cdr3_aa: CASSPGAGAGNTIYF
clone_size: -; d_call: -; j_call: TRBJ1-4; v_call: TRBV4-3; cdr3_nt: TGCGCCAGCAGCCGGAATCCAGGGGTTGCTAATGAAAAACTGTTTTTT; cdr3_aa: CASSRNPGVANEKLFF
clone_size: -; d_call: TRBD1; j_call: TRBJ2-5; v_call: TRBV9; cdr3_nt: TGTGCCAGCAGCGTAGAAAGGGGGCAGGGAGAGACCCAGTACTTC; cdr3_aa: CASSVERGQGETQYF
clone_size: once; d_call: -; j_call: TRBJ1-2; v_call: TRBV6-6; cdr3_nt: TGTGCCAGCATGGGGCTCTATGGCTACACCTTC; cdr3_aa: CASMGLYGYTF
clone_size: -; d_call: -; j_call: TRBJ1-2; v_call: TRBV27; cdr3_nt: TGTGCCAGCAGTCCGAACAACCCTACCTATGGCTACACCTTC; cdr3_aa: CASSPNNPTYGYTF
clone_size: -; d_call: -; j_call: TRBJ2-1; v_call: TRBV19; cdr3_nt: TGTGCCAGTAGTATAGGTAAGGGTAGGGCAATGGGCAATGAGCAGTTCTTC; cdr3_aa: CASSIGKGRAMGNEQFF